The 9 T cell receptor beta chains below were found in one sample sequenced in a study of shared clonotypes between healthy human individuals. Repertoires were generated with immunoSEQ multiplex PCR, while TCRdb's copy carries only in-frame clones and drops some. The sample yields around 690,000 clones, 90% seen once. Specimen: memory CD8+ T cells from PBMCs. Subset meaning: CD45RO+ cells pooled with CCR7-negative TemRA cells. The receptors were sampled from a man in his late teens or twenties in good health. Some clones in this sample may be carry-over from other donors' samples.

In DNA form, the CDR3 reads TGTGCCAGCAGCGGACTAGCGGGAGATGAGAATGAGCAGTTCTTC. This translates into CASSGLAGDENEQFF. The rearrangement joins TRBV9 to TRBJ2-1; TRBD2 matches 12 bases. The junction had 5 bases not matched to a gene; V was cut back by 3 bases and J by 7 bases. CDR1 and CDR2 from the germline V gene are SGDLS and YYNGEE. The CDR3 spans 15 residues.

The chain couples TRBV4-2 to TRBJ2-3, with 14 bases that match TRBD2. Germline CDR1 is LGHNA and CDR2 is YNFKEQ. The CDR3 is 17 amino acids. The junction had 7 bases not matched to a gene; V was cut back by 3 bases and J by 5 bases. The CDR3 loop is CASSQETSGRARDTQYF. The CDR3 DNA follows: TGTGCCAGCAGCCAGGAGACTAGCGGGAGGGCCAGAGATACGCAGTATTTT.

This rearrangement joins TRBV27 to TRBJ1-5; tentatively, D is TRBD1 (5 bases). The germline V gene encodes CDR1 MNHEY and CDR2 SMNVEV (reference sequence). V lost 6 bases to trimming and J lost 4 bases, with 10 bases between them. This CDR3 has 13 residues. The DNA of the CDR3 is TGTGCCAGCAGGGGGGGGTTTAATCAGCCCCAGCATTTT. Translated: CASRGGFNQPQHF.

This clone was observed a handful of times. The CDR3 sequence is CASSDRGRGKDGQYF. CDR3 nucleotide sequence: TGTGCCAGCAGTGATCGCGGGAGAGGAAAGGATGGGCAGTACTTC. The rearrangement uses TRBV11-2 and TRBJ2-7, with 7 positions matching TRBD2. Germline V lookup: CDR1 SGHAT, CDR2 FQNNGV. Trimming at V came to 6 bases and at J to 9 bases, leaving 17 bases not matched to a gene. This CDR3 has 15 residues. The variable domain in full, with the rest retrieved from reference TRBV11-2 and TRBJ2-7, is EAGVAQSPRYKIIEKRQSVAFWCNPISGHATLYWYQQILGQGPKLLIQFQNNGVVDDSQLPKDRFSAERLKGVDSTLKIQPAKLEDSAVYLCASSDRGRGKDGQYFGPGTRLTVT.

This chain links TRBV6-5 with TRBJ2-1; D is possibly TRBD2 (6 bases). In germline, CDR1 is MNHEY, CDR2 SVGAGI. The V end lost 0 bases, the J end lost 8 bases, and 11 bases lay between the germline ends. This CDR3 spans 14 amino acids. DNA of the CDR3: TGTGCCAGCAGTTACTCTGACGGGAGCTATGAGCAGTTCTTC. Its protein is CASSYSDGSYEQFF.

V and J are TRBV27 and TRBJ2-5; no reliable D call. The germline CDR1 and CDR2 sequences are MNHEY and SMNVEV (reference sequence). This CDR3 is 15 amino acids long. The germline V and J ends were trimmed by 3 bases and 4 bases, with 15 bases remaining between them. The CDR3 is CASSFSASTPETQYF. The CDR3, as DNA: TGTGCCAGCAGTTTTTCGGCAAGTACACCAGAGACCCAGTACTTC.

The V call is TRBV7-3, the J call TRBJ2-1, with a weak D call TRBD2 (5 bases). Germline lookup yields CDR1 SGHTA and CDR2 FQGTGA. With 6 bases removed from V and 3 bases from J, the gap between germline ends came to 18 bases. This CDR3 spans 16 amino acids. CDR3 nucleotides: TGTGCCAGCAGTCTTCGTCCAACTAGATACTACAATGAGCAGTTCTTC. Translating it yields CASSLRPTRYYNEQFF.

V and J are TRBV10-3 and TRBJ2-3, with a possible D match to TRBD1 (7 bases). Germline CDR1 and CDR2: ENHRY and SYGVKD. This CDR3 is 16 amino acids long. The V gene lost 0 bases and the J gene lost 4 bases, with 14 bases spanning the gap. In nucleotides, the CDR3 is TGTGCCATCAGTGAGTCCGGGCAGGGGGGACCAGATACGCAGTATTTT. This translates into CAISESGQGGPDTQYF.

The chain employs TRBV4-1 and TRBJ1-3; D is uncertain. The V and J ends lost 1 base and 0 bases respectively, with 13 bases between them. Germline CDR1 is MGHRA and CDR2 is YSYEKL. The CDR3 spans 17 residues. CDR3 coding DNA: TGCGCCAGCAGCCAAGGGCGTTACTGGGACTCTGGAAACACCATATATTTT. Residues: CASSQGRYWDSGNTIYF.